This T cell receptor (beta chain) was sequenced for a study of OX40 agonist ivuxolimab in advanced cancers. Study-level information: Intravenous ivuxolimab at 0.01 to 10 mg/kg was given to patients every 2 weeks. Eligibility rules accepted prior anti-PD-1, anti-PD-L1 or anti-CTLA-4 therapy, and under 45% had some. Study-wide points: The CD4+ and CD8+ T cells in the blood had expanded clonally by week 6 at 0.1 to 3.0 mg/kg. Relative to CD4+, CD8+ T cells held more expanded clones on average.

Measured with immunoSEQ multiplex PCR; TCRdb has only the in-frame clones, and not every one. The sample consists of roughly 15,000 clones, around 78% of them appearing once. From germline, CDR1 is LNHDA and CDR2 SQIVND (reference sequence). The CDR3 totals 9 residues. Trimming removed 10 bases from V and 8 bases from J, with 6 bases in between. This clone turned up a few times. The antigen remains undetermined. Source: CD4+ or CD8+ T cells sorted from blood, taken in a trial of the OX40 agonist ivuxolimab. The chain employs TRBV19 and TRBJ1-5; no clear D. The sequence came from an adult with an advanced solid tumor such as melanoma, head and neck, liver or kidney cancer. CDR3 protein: CATLEPQHF. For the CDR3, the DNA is TGTGCCACCCTCGAGCCCCAGCATTTT. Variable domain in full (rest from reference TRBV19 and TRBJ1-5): DGGITQSPKYLFRKEGQNVTLSCEQNLNHDAMYWYRQDPGQGLRLIYYSQIVNDFQKGDIAEGYSVSREKKESFPLTVTSAQKNPTAFYLCATLEPQHFGDGTRLSIL.